This TCR beta chain was found in a study of shared clonotypes between healthy human individuals. Germline V lookup: CDR1 SNHLY, CDR2 FYNNEI. V dropped 2 bases and J dropped 1 base, with 0 bases sitting between them. CDR3 length: 12 residues. TCRdb's copy holds only in-frame clones and misses some; the assay was immunoSEQ multiplex PCR. Here the sample spans a few million clones, approximately 95% being singletons. In its sample, this clone was seen a few times. Donors, without exception, were Caucasian adults residing in Nashville, Tennessee. What was sequenced was naive CD4+ T cells from PBMCs. Indicated subset: CD45RA+ positively selected. The receptor was derived from a man aged 18 to 30 in good health. Some clones in this sample may be carry-over from other donors' samples. V usage is TRBV2 and J usage is TRBJ1-5, with D hard to call. This chain's CDR3 is CASSESNQPQHF. CDR3 DNA: TGTGCCAGCAGTGAAAGCAATCAGCCCCAGCATTTT.